These 12 T cell receptor beta chains were all obtained from the same sample, sequenced in a study of shared T cell receptors in the human thymus. Libraries were prepared by immunoSEQ multiplex PCR; TCRdb keeps only in-frame clonotypes and omits some of them. The repertoire holds hundreds of thousands of clones, with 88% as singletons. This sample also appeared in a second study, on human thymus T cells.

What was sequenced was thymocytes. Receptors were obtained from a boy under two years old with a congenital heart defect.

This rearrangement joins TRBV2 to TRBJ2-1, with D tentatively TRBD2 (6 bases). Germline lookup yields CDR1 SNHLY and CDR2 FYNNEI. There are 19 residues in the CDR3. Trimming removed 3 bases at V and 3 bases at J, with 24 bases between. This CDR3 is CASSDSVPRRDPRYNEQFF. CDR3 nucleotide sequence: TGTGCCAGCAGTGATTCAGTCCCGAGGCGGGATCCCCGCTACAATGAGCAGTTCTTC.

This clone appeared a single time. The rearrangement links TRBV29-1 to TRBJ2-2, with TRBD2 identical over 16 bases. The germline V gene encodes CDR1 SQVTM and CDR2 ANQGSEA. This CDR3 is built from 18 residues. V was clipped by 6 bases and J by 7 bases; unmatched bases: 14. In DNA form, the CDR3 reads TGCAGCGTCCTGGCTCCGGGACTAGCGGGAGGGCCCGACGGGGAGCTGTTTTTT. It translates to CSVLAPGLAGGPDGELFF.

This chain links TRBV10-3 with TRBJ2-7; 10 positions agree with TRBD1. The CDR3 is made up of 14 amino acids. With 2 bases clipped from V and 5 bases from J, the junction kept 3 bases outside the gene matches. Germline values: CDR1 ENHRY, CDR2 SYGVKD. The CDR3 reads CAISETGTGDEQYF. CDR3 nucleotide sequence: TGTGCCATCAGTGAGACCGGGACAGGGGACGAGCAGTACTTC.

The rearrangement uses TRBV13 and TRBJ2-2; maybe TRBD2 (6 bases). V lost 5 bases to trimming and J lost 6 bases, with 22 bases between them. Germline V gives CDR1 PRHDT, CDR2 FYEKMQ (reference sequence). The CDR3 contains 17 residues. The CDR3 loop is CASSRPGVYEPPGELFF. The DNA of the CDR3 is TGTGCCAGCAGCCGGCCGGGGGTGTACGAACCCCCCGGGGAGCTGTTTTTT.

The chain has TRBV9 and TRBJ2-3; 8 bases are a match to TRBD2. The CDR3 is 17 residues long. The trim removed 3 bases at V and 2 bases at J, leaving 11 bases unmatched. The germline CDR1 and CDR2 sequences are SGDLS and YYNGEE. CDR3 in DNA: TGTGCCAGCAGCGCCAGGCAAAGCGGGGGCCCCACAGATACGCAGTATTTT. This codes for CASSARQSGGPTDTQYF.

In its sample, this clone was seen once. The CDR3 loop reads CASSPLLDGYTF. As DNA, the CDR3 is TGTGCCAGCAGTCCCCTCCTAGATGGCTACACCTTC. The chain recombines TRBV28 with TRBJ1-2; D unclear. The length of the CDR3 is 12 residues. Germline CDR1 and CDR2: MDHEN and SYDVKM. V was cut by 5 bases and J by 6 bases, with 10 bases left in between.

The chain joins TRBV14 to TRBJ2-3; a weak D match, TRBD2 (6 bases). Germline CDR1 SGHDN, CDR2 FVKESK. The CDR3 loop spans 16 amino acids. Trimming removed 4 bases from V and 0 bases from J, with 14 bases in between. For the CDR3, the DNA is TGTGCCAGCAGCCCTCAGCGGGTCCCTAGCACAGATACGCAGTATTTT. This encodes CASSPQRVPSTDTQYF.

This clone was seen just once. The V call is TRBV19, the J call TRBJ2-1; the match to TRBD2 covers 8 bases. Germline V CDR1 and CDR2: LNHDA, SQIVND (reference sequence). The V and J ends lost 4 bases and 3 bases, in that order; junction bases with no gene match: 8. The CDR3 consists of 16 residues. The CDR3 sequence: CASSSPLREDYNEQFF. For the CDR3, the DNA is TGTGCCAGTAGTAGCCCGTTGCGGGAGGACTACAATGAGCAGTTCTTC.

The V and J genes are TRBV28 and TRBJ2-3; a weak D match, TRBD2 (6 bases). This CDR3 region has 15 residues. Germline V gene sequence: CDR1 MDHEN, CDR2 SYDVKM. Trimming stripped 4 bases from V and 3 bases from J, with 14 bases between. The CDR3: CASSWVADPTDTQYF. CDR3 coding DNA: TGTGCCAGCAGTTGGGTAGCGGACCCGACAGATACGCAGTATTTT.

There are a few counts of this clone. This rearrangement joins TRBV9 to TRBJ2-1; the D is unclear. The germline gives CDR1 SGDLS, CDR2 YYNGEE. The CDR3 runs to 16 residues. Trimming shortened V by 0 bases and J by 4 bases, and 14 bases separated the two germline ends. CDR3 loop: CASSVEHDHYYNEQFF. The DNA for the CDR3 is TGTGCCAGCAGCGTAGAGCACGACCACTATTACAATGAGCAGTTCTTC.

The genes are TRBV27 and TRBJ2-3, with 8 bases aligning to TRBD2. CDR3 length: 17 residues. The germline CDR1 and CDR2 sequences are MNHEY and SMNVEV (reference sequence). The ends lost 3 bases at V and 3 bases at J; junction bases unmatched: 11. The CDR3 sequence: CASSFHRVAGPTDTQYF. In DNA form, the CDR3 reads TGTGCCAGCAGTTTCCACCGTGTAGCGGGACCTACAGATACGCAGTATTTT.

The rearrangement uses TRBV5-8 and TRBJ2-5, with 7 bases that match TRBD2. V gave up 6 bases and J gave up 1 base; unmatched junction bases: 9. Germline assignment: CDR1 SGHTS and CDR2 YDEGEE. The CDR3 has 15 amino acids. CDR3 region: CASNPGGGPQETQYF. The CDR3 region has the DNA TGTGCCAGCAACCCCGGGGGAGGGCCCCAAGAGACCCAGTACTTC.